Below, 25 T cell receptor beta chains from the same sample are listed, as sequenced in a study of blood T cell repertoires in COVID-19. The assay was immunoSEQ multiplex PCR, and TCRdb's table has in-frame clones only and misses some. Seen here are 45,000 to 65,000 clones, roughly 83% observed once, and the top ten hold 9.5% to 13%. Material: peripheral blood. These receptors all stem from a man aged 25-45 years with COVID-19, enrolled during active disease.

This clone was recorded once. V gene TRBV19 combines with J gene TRBJ1-1, with TRBD1 matching 11 bases. Unmatched junction bases numbered 2, after V lost 1 base and J lost 4 bases. The CDR3 loop spans 15 amino acids. Per germline, CDR1 LNHDA and CDR2 SQIVND (reference sequence). CDR3 coding DNA: TGTGCCAGTAGTATAGGGACAGGGGGCAGCACTGAAGCTTTCTTT. This codes for CASSIGTGGSTEAFF.

The chain is built from TRBV7-6 and TRBJ2-2; D remains ambiguous. V lost 2 bases and J 7 bases, leaving 8 bases between the germline ends. From germline, CDR1 is SGHVS and CDR2 FNYEAQ. The CDR3 sequence is 13 residues long. The CDR3 DNA is TGTGCCAGCAGCTTACAAGCGAGCGGGGAGCTGTTTTTT. This sequence encodes CASSLQASGELFF.

V usage is TRBV6-4 and J usage is TRBJ2-5; TRBD2 matches 7 bases. Germline V gene lookup returns CDR1 MRHNA and CDR2 SNTAGT. There are 12 residues in the CDR3. The ends lost 2 bases at V and 9 bases at J; junction bases unmatched: 3. CDR3 sequence (DNA): TGTGCCAGCAGTGACGGGGAGGGTGCCCAGTACTTC. It codes for CASSDGEGAQYF.

This rearrangement joins TRBV5-5 to TRBJ2-1; 8 bases fit TRBD2. This CDR3 is built from 15 residues. V was pared by 0 bases and J by 2 bases, with 1 base of the junction left unmatched. CDR1 is SGHKS and CDR2 is YYEKEE in the germline V gene (reference sequence). The CDR3: CASSLGAGAYNEQFF. In DNA form, the CDR3 reads TGTGCCAGCAGCTTGGGAGCGGGAGCCTACAATGAGCAGTTCTTC.

The V call is TRBV25-1, the J call TRBJ2-7; D ambiguous. This CDR3 comprises 14 residues. Per germline, CDR1 MGHDK and CDR2 SYGVNS. Trimming pared 3 bases from V and 0 bases from J, leaving 9 bases between. This CDR3 reads CASSDPGVSYEQYF. Written as DNA, the CDR3 is TGTGCCAGCAGTGATCCGGGTGTCTCCTACGAGCAGTACTTC.

This rearrangement joins TRBV27 to TRBJ1-1, with D perhaps TRBD1 (5 bases). The CDR3 is 16 amino acids. V shed 6 bases and J shed 1 base, with 18 bases lying between them. Germline values: CDR1 MNHEY, CDR2 SMNVEV (reference sequence). CDR3 nucleotides: TGTGCCAGCAGCTACCGCTGGGCGGGGCAGAACACTGAAGCTTTCTTT. Amino acids: CASSYRWAGQNTEAFF.

The V call is TRBV10-3, the J call TRBJ1-5; D gene ambiguous. Trimming stripped 3 bases from V and 7 bases from J, with 10 bases between. The CDR3 loop spans 13 amino acids. Germline values: CDR1 ENHRY, CDR2 SYGVKD. CDR3 bases: TGTGCCATCAGTGAACGGGAAGAACAGCCCCAGCATTTT. Protein: CAISEREEQPQHF.

In its sample, this clone was seen once. The chain is built from TRBV30 and TRBJ1-1, with D possibly being TRBD1 (5 bases). Germline values: CDR1 GTSNPN, CDR2 SVGIG (reference sequence). CDR3 length: 14 amino acids. V gave up 5 bases and J gave up 5 bases, with 18 bases separating them. The chain's CDR3 is CAWDEGRGGTEAFF. CDR3 bases: TGTGCCTGGGACGAGGGACGGGGGGGTACTGAAGCTTTCTTT.

The rearrangement links TRBV5-6 to TRBJ2-1; 14 bases line up with TRBD2. With V trimmed by 4 bases and J by 6 bases, 6 bases remained unmatched. Germline V gene data show CDR1 as SGHDT and CDR2 as YYEEEE. The CDR3 has 16 residues. The CDR3 loop reads CASSLMTSGRGNEQFF. CDR3 nucleotide sequence: TGTGCCAGCAGCCTCATGACTAGCGGGAGGGGCAATGAGCAGTTCTTC.

The count of this clone is one. The genes are TRBV19 and TRBJ2-7, with 8 bases lining up with TRBD1. This CDR3 is 14 amino acids long. Germline CDR1 and CDR2: LNHDA and SQIVND (reference sequence). Trimming at V came to 6 bases and at J to 3 bases, leaving 7 bases not matched to a gene. The CDR3 DNA reads as TGTGCCAGTAGCCGTCTACAGGGGGACTACGAGCAGTACTTC. This codes for CASSRLQGDYEQYF.

CDR3 sequence (DNA): TGTGCCAGCAGCGTAGGGGGACTAGTCAGGGACATTCAGTACTTC. Translated: CASSVGGLVRDIQYF. The V and J genes are TRBV9 and TRBJ2-4; 8 nucleotides agree with TRBD2. Germline V CDR1 and CDR2: SGDLS, YYNGEE. The trim removed 0 bases at V and 8 bases at J, leaving 7 bases unmatched. The CDR3 extends over 15 amino acids. Using reference TRBV9 and TRBJ2-4 for the parts outside the CDR3, the full variable domain is DSGVTQTPKHLITATGQRVTLRCSPRSGDLSVYWYQQSLDQGLQFLIQYYNGEERAKGNILERFSAQQFPDLHSELNLSSLELGDSALYFCASSVGGLVRDIQYFGAGTRLSVL.

This clone was recorded a few times. The genes are TRBV20-1 and TRBJ1-5; no firm D call. The germline gives CDR1 DFQATT, CDR2 SNEGSKA (reference sequence). Trimming cost V 3 bases and J 4 bases, with 16 bases left between them. The CDR3 sequence is 15 residues long. CDR3 in DNA: TGCAGTGCTAGTAGTGTATATGGTCAGAATCAGCCCCAGCATTTT. Protein sequence: CSASSVYGQNQPQHF.

In its sample, this clone was seen once. The chain employs TRBV30 and TRBJ1-3, with 7 bases that match TRBD1. CDR1 and CDR2 from the germline V gene are GTSNPN and SVGIG (reference sequence). The CDR3 loop spans 15 amino acids. Trimming cost V 2 bases and J 0 bases; bases outside gene matches: 4. This CDR3 reads CAWSRQGDSGNTIYF. In nucleotides, the CDR3 is TGTGCCTGGAGTCGTCAGGGGGACTCTGGAAACACCATATATTTT.

This CDR3 reads CASSSRDRPTEAFF. DNA of the CDR3: TGCGCCAGCAGCTCCCGGGACAGACCCACTGAAGCTTTCTTT. This chain connects TRBV5-1 to TRBJ1-1; 7 bases match TRBD1. The CDR3 extends over 14 amino acids. Germline CDR1 is SGHRS and CDR2 is YFSETQ. Losses at the gene ends were 3 bases for V and 4 bases for J; bases not matched to a gene: 6.

The genes are TRBV7-9 and TRBJ2-5; TRBD2 is a possible D gene (6 bases). This CDR3 is 14 amino acids long. Germline V lookup: CDR1 SEHNR, CDR2 FQNEAQ (reference sequence). V was trimmed by 5 bases and J by 1 base, leaving 11 bases between them. The CDR3 sequence: CASSPREVQETQYF. CDR3 DNA sequence: TGTGCCAGCAGCCCGAGGGAGGTCCAAGAGACCCAGTACTTC.

The chain uses TRBV4-1 and TRBJ2-1; 7 nucleotides align to TRBD1. V shed 1 base and J 9 bases; nucleotides not matched to a gene: 3. This CDR3 spans 13 amino acids. Germline lookup yields CDR1 MGHRA and CDR2 YSYEKL. The CDR3 protein is CASSQGDSPEQFF. The CDR3 region has the DNA TGCGCCAGCAGCCAAGGGGACAGTCCTGAGCAGTTCTTC.

This clone was counted many times. The chain has TRBV6-4 and TRBJ2-7, with a tentative D call TRBD2 (6 bases). The CDR3 length is 17 residues. The V end lost 10 bases, the J end lost 3 bases, and 28 bases lay between the germline ends. CDR1 and CDR2 from the germline V gene are MRHNA and SNTAGT. DNA for the CDR3: TGTGCCACCATACTGATTATTCGGACTAATGTGGGCTACGAGCAGTACTTC. As protein: CATILIIRTNVGYEQYF.

The J gene is TRBJ2-2, the V gene TRBV6-6; 8 positions match TRBD1. The CDR3 extends over 17 amino acids. The V segment lost 5 bases and the J segment 1 base; nucleotides outside the gene matches: 9. Per the germline V gene, CDR1 is MNHNY and CDR2 is SVGAGI (reference sequence). The CDR3 nucleotides read TGTGCCAGCAGTCTAATGAGGACAGGGAGGAACACCGGGGAGCTGTTTTTT. Protein: CASSLMRTGRNTGELFF.

The V gene is TRBV28, the J gene TRBJ1-5; D unclear. The CDR3 extends over 14 amino acids. The V gene lost 4 bases and the J gene lost 4 bases, with 11 bases spanning the gap. Looked up from germline, CDR1 is MDHEN and CDR2 is SYDVKM. CDR3 in amino acids: CASSSQRRNQPQHF. CDR3 in DNA: TGTGCCAGCAGTTCCCAGCGGAGGAATCAGCCCCAGCATTTT.

The CDR3 sequence is CASSQDWAGQGLIGNQPQHF. CDR3 sequence (DNA): TGCGCCAGCAGCCAAGATTGGGCGGGACAGGGTCTTATTGGCAATCAGCCCCAGCATTTT. The chain combines TRBV4-3 with TRBJ1-5; TRBD1 agrees at 9 bases. J gave up 2 bases and V 0 bases, and 14 bases lay outside the gene matches. In germline, CDR1 is LGHNA, CDR2 YSLEER. This CDR3 comprises 20 residues.

CDR3 protein: CASSPPGTSLDTGELFF. The CDR3 nucleotides read TGTGCCAGCAGCCCGCCTGGGACTAGCTTGGACACCGGGGAGCTGTTTTTT. The chain recombines TRBV2 with TRBJ2-2; 9 bases align to TRBD2. This CDR3 has 17 amino acids. V was clipped by 6 bases and J by 3 bases; unmatched bases: 11. Germline CDR1 reads SNHLY; CDR2 reads FYNNEI.

The rearrangement joins TRBV7-8 to TRBJ2-7; D is perhaps TRBD1 (5 bases). The length of the CDR3 is 14 residues. CDR1 is SGHVS and CDR2 is FQNEAQ in the germline V gene. Between the trimmed V and J ends, which lost 11 bases and 0 bases, there was a span of 17 bases. The CDR3 DNA reads as TGTGCCTCCAGCCCCAGGGCCAACTCCTACGAGCAGTACTTC. This translates into CASSPRANSYEQYF.

V is TRBV3-1 (or the pseudogene TRBV3-2) and J is TRBJ2-3; the D gene is possibly TRBD1 (5 bases). The CDR3 spans 15 residues. Germline V lookup: CDR1 LGHDT, CDR2 YNNKEL (reference sequence). V dropped 4 bases and J dropped 3 bases, with 14 bases sitting between them. For the CDR3, the DNA is TGTGCCAGCAGCCCCAGCCTAGGGGCAACAGATACGCAGTATTTT. Amino acid sequence: CASSPSLGATDTQYF.

This clone was detected only once. The V gene is TRBV6-2 or TRBV6-3, the J gene TRBJ2-5; 10 positions match TRBD1. CDR3 size: 16 residues. Trimming cost V 5 bases and J 5 bases; bases outside gene matches: 11. The germline CDR1 and CDR2 sequences are MNHEY and SVGEGT. The CDR3 is CASSRGTGAIWETQYF. CDR3 in DNA: TGTGCCAGCAGTCGGGGGACAGGGGCCATTTGGGAGACCCAGTACTTC.

The chain employs TRBV5-1 and TRBJ1-1, with TRBD1 matching 8 bases. The CDR3 loop spans 12 amino acids. Trimming took 7 bases from V and 5 from J; bases not matched to a gene: 4. The germline V gene has CDR1 SGHRS and CDR2 YFSETQ. The CDR3 reads CASGTGRTEAFF. CDR3 DNA sequence: TGCGCCAGCGGGACAGGCCGGACTGAAGCTTTCTTT.